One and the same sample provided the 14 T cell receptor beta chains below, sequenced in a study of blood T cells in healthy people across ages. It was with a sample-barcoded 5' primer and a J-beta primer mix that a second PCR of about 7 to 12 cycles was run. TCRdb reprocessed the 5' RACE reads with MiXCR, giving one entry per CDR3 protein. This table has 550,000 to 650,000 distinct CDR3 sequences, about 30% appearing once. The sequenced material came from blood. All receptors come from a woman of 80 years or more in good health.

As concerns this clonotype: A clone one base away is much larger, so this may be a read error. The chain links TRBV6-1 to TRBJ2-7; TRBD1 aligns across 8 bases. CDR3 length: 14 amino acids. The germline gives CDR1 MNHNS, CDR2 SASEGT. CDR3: CTSRLGQGGYEQYF. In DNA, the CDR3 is TGTACCAGCAGGTTAGGACAGGGAGGCTACGAGCAGTACTTC.

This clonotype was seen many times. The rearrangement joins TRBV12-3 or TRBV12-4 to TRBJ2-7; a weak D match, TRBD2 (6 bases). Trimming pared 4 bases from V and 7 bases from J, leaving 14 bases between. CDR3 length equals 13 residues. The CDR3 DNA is TGTGCCAGCAGTTCCGGGACTTTGGGGGAGCAGTACTTC. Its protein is CASSSGTLGEQYF.

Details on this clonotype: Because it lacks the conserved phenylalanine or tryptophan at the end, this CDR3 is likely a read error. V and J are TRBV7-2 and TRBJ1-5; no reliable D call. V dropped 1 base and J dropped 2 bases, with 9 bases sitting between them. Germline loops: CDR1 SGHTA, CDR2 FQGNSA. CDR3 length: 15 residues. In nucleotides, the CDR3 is TGTGCCAGCAGCTTAGACCGAGCGGGCAATCAGCCCCAGCATTCT. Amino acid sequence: CASSLDRAGNQPQHS.

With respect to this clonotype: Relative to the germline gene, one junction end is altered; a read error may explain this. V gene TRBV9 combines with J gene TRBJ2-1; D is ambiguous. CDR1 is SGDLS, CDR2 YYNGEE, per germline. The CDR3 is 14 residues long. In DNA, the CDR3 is TGTACCAGCAGCGTAGAACAGCTCTACAATGAGCAGTTCTTC. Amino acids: CTSSVEQLYNEQFF.

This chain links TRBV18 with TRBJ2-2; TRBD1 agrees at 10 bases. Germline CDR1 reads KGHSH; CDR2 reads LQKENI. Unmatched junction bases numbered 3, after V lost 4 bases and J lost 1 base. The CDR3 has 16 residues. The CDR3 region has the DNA TGTGCCAGCTCACTTGGGACAGGGGTGAACACCGGGGAGCTGTTTTTT. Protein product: CASSLGTGVNTGELFF.

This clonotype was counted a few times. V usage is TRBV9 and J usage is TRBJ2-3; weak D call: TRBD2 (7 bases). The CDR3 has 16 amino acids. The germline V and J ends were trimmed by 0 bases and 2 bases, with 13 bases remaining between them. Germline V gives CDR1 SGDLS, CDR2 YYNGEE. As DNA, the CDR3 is TGTGCCAGCAGCGTAGGAGGGGGGGCCCCCACAGATACGCAGTATTTT. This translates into CASSVGGGAPTDTQYF.

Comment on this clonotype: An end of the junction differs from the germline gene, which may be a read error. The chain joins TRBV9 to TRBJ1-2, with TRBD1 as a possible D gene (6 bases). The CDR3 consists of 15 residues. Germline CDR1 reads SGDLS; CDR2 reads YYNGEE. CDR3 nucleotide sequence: TGTGCCAGCAGCGGATCTGCGGGGGCACTGGATGGCCACACCTTC. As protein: CASSGSAGALDGHTF.

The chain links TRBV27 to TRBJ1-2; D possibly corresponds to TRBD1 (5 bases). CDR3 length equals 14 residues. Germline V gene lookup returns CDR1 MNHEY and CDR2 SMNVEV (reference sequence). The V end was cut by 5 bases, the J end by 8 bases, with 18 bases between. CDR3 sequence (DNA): TGTGCCAGCAGTCCCTACAGGAGAGAGGGCGGCTACACCTTC. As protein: CASSPYRREGGYTF.

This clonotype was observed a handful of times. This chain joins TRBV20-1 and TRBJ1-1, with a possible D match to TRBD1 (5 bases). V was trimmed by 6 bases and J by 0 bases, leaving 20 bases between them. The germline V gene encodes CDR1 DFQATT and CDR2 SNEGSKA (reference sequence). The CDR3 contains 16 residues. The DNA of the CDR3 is TGCAGTGCGGGTCAAGGGGCGTTAGGGGTGAACACTGAAGCTTTCTTT. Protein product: CSAGQGALGVNTEAFF.

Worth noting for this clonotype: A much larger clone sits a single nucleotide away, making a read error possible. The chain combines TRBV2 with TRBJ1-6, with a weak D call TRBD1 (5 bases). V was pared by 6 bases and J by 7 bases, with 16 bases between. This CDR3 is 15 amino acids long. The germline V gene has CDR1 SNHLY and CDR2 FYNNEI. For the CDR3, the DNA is TGTGCCAGCAGACTAGGGGACGGGGGGAATTCACCCCTCCACTTT. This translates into CASRLGDGGNSPLHF.

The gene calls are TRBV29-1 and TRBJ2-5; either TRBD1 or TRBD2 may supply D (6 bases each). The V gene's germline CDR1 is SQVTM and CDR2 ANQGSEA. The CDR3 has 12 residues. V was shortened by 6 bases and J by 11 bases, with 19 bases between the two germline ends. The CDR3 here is CSVVPGADKQYF. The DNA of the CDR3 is TGCAGCGTGGTCCCGGGGGCAGATAAGCAGTACTTC.

DNA of the CDR3: TGTGCCAGCAGCAACCCGGGGGGGGTAAAAAACACTGAAGCTTTCTTT. This sequence encodes CASSNPGGVKNTEAFF. V usage is TRBV7-9 and J usage is TRBJ1-1, with D perhaps TRBD1 (5 bases). V lost 5 bases and J lost 2, with 18 bases in between. The CDR3 consists of 16 residues. Germline CDR1 SEHNR, CDR2 FQNEAQ (reference sequence).

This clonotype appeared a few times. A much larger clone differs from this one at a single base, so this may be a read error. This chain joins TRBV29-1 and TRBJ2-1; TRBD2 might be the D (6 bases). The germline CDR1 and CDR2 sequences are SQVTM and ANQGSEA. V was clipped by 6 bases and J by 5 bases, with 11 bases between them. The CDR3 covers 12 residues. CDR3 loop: CSVGGANNEQFF. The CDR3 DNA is TGCAGCGTGGGCGGGGCAAACAATGAGCAGTTCTTC.

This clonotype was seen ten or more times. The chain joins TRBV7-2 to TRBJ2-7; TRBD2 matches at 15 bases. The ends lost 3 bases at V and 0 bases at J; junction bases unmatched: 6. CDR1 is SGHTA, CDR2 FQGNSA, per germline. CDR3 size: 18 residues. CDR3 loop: CASSLGLAGGFSSYEQYF. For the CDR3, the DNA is TGTGCCAGCAGCTTGGGACTAGCGGGGGGCTTCAGCTCCTACGAGCAGTACTTC.